This is a list of T cell receptor beta chains from one sample in a study of T cell changes during pregnancy in multiple sclerosis. The data were produced by immunoSEQ multiplex PCR, yet TCRdb's version contains in-frame clones alone and is incomplete. The table records more than 15,000 clones, roughly 90% of them present only once. The sequencing used CD8+ T cells from peripheral blood mononuclear cells, collected after pregnancy. Receptors originate from a female donor in good health, enrolled as a control in a pregnancy study. Both conserved end residues are part of each CDR3. Each record gives: D gene, V gene, clone size, J gene, CDR3 protein, CDR3 DNA. A D gene is named only where the DNA matches it firmly. The size field is filled for only some rows; it gives once, few, many or a size class.

TRBD1	TRBV19	-	TRBJ2-1	CASSPGTGGYEQFF	TGTGCCAGTAGTCCTGGGACAGGGGGCTATGAGCAGTTCTTC
-	TRBV29-1	-	TRBJ2-2	CSVDSHGTGELFF	TGCAGCGTGGACTCCCACGGAACCGGGGAGCTGTTTTTT
-	TRBV27	-	TRBJ2-7	CASKWGSSSYEQYF	TGTGCCAGCAAGTGGGGCAGCAGCTCCTACGAGCAGTACTTC
TRBD1	TRBV6-1	-	TRBJ1-5	CASKGTGESQPQHF	TGTGCCAGCAAAGGGACAGGGGAGAGTCAGCCCCAGCATTTT
-	TRBV6-1	-	TRBJ2-7	CASSEETGSSYEQYF	TGTGCCAGCAGTGAGGAGACAGGTAGCTCCTACGAGCAGTACTTC
-	TRBV29-1	-	TRBJ2-1	CSVESDSRGGNEQFF	TGCAGCGTAGAATCCGACAGCCGAGGGGGTAATGAGCAGTTCTTC
TRBD1	TRBV14	-	TRBJ1-1	CASSLRDRGTTEAFF	TGTGCCAGCAGCCTCCGGGACAGGGGAACGACTGAAGCTTTCTTT
TRBD1	TRBV15	-	TRBJ2-7	CATSSGTGDYYEQYF	TGTGCCACCAGCAGCGGGACAGGGGATTACTACGAGCAGTACTTC
TRBD1	TRBV4-2	medium-sized	TRBJ2-7	CASSQDAGTGSNEQYF	TGTGCCAGCAGCCAAGATGCAGGGACAGGGTCTAACGAGCAGTACTTC
TRBD2	TRBV6-4	-	TRBJ2-3	CASRASGGSTDTQYF	TGTGCCAGCAGGGCTAGCGGGGGAAGCACAGATACGCAGTATTTT
-	TRBV4-2	-	TRBJ2-7	CASSQGPEGGHEQYF	TGTGCCAGCAGCCAAGGGCCCGAGGGGGGGCACGAGCAGTACTTC
TRBD2	TRBV15	-	TRBJ2-1	CATSRDVTSGSSYNEQFF	TGTGCCACCAGCAGAGATGTGACTAGCGGGAGCTCCTACAATGAGCAGTTCTTC
-	TRBV10-3	-	TRBJ1-1	CAISEIGGSSAEAFF	TGTGCCATCAGTGAGATTGGGGGCAGTTCGGCTGAAGCTTTCTTT
TRBD1	TRBV5-8	-	TRBJ1-4	CASSLGGQGLWTTNEKLFF	TGTGCCAGCAGCTTGGGCGGACAGGGTTTGTGGACAACTAATGAAAAACTGTTTTTT
-	TRBV6-1	-	TRBJ2-4	CALREQGANIQYF	TGTGCCCTCCGAGAGCAGGGCGCAAACATTCAGTACTTC
TRBD2	TRBV6-4	-	TRBJ2-3	CASSSETGGGPDTQYF	TGTGCCAGCTCATCAGAAACGGGGGGTGGGCCAGATACGCAGTATTTT
-	TRBV7-6	medium-sized	TRBJ1-1	CASSSQSYRVNTEAFF	TGTGCCAGCAGCTCACAATCCTACAGGGTGAACACTGAAGCTTTCTTT
-	TRBV7-9	-	TRBJ2-7	CASSLVGQGYEQYF	TGTGCCAGCAGCTTAGTTGGGCAGGGGTACGAGCAGTACTTC
-	TRBV6-4	few	TRBJ2-3	CASSEGAVGGTDTQYF	TGTGCCAGCAGTGAGGGTGCCGTTGGGGGGACAGATACGCAGTATTTT
-	TRBV19	-	TRBJ2-1	CASSIDGSGYNEQFF	TGTGCCAGTAGTATAGATGGTTCAGGGTACAATGAGCAGTTCTTC
-	TRBV11-2	-	TRBJ2-7	CASSLDSPNEQYF	TGTGCCAGCAGCTTAGATTCCCCTAACGAGCAGTACTTC
-	TRBV27	-	TRBJ2-5	CASSLEGAQETQYF	TGTGCCAGCAGTTTGGAGGGGGCCCAAGAGACCCAGTACTTC